This T cell receptor (beta chain) appears in the sequencing data of a study of human T cells and chemical hapten exposure. Study details: Skin of the upper inner arm, roughly 2 cm by roughly 2 cm, received 2% DPC for sensitization. Study observations and caveats: Because all patients had alopecia, their immune responses might differ from healthy ones.

Indicated time point: patch test 2, 6 weeks after DPC sensitization. Treatment given: therapeutic diphenylcyclopropenone sensitization with weekly scalp DPC. People who gave samples had alopecia, were 18 to 70 years old, and were suitable for DPC. The V end lost 5 bases, the J end lost 9 bases, and 26 bases lay between the germline ends. There are 18 residues in the CDR3. From germline, CDR1 is SGHTA and CDR2 FQGNSA. In the original analysis: Samples ranged from roughly 20,000 to 750,000 TCRs, with a median of approximately 96,000. Each CDR3 protein gets one entry after TCRdb re-called the RACE reads with MiXCR. These V and J calls rely on TCRdb rather than the paper's analysis. Of about 140,000 distinct CDR3 sequences in the sample, about an eighth were seen once. Worth noting for this clonotype: Its antigen is still unknown.

This material consisted of whole blood, taken in connection with sensitization to the hapten diphenylcyclopropenone (DPC). The V call is TRBV7-2, the J call TRBJ1-6, with TRBD1 as a possible D gene (5 bases). The source is a woman aged 50 to 60 with alopecia areata. Some clones in this sample may be carry-over from other donors' samples. This CDR3 is CASSPVAGASTGGSPLHF. As DNA, the CDR3 is TGTGCCAGCAGCCCCGTCGCAGGCGCTTCGACGGGGGGTTCACCCCTCCACTTT.